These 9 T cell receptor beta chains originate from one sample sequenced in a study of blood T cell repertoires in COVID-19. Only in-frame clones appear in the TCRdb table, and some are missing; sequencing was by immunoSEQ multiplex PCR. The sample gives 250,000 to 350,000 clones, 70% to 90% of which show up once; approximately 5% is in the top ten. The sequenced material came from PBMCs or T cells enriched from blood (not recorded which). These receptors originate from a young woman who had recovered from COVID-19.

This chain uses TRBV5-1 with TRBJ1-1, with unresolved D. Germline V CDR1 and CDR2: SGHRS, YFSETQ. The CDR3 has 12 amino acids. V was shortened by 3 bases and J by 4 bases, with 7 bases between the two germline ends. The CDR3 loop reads CASSSPGTEAFF. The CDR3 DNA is TGCGCCAGCAGCTCCCCGGGCACTGAAGCTTTCTTT.

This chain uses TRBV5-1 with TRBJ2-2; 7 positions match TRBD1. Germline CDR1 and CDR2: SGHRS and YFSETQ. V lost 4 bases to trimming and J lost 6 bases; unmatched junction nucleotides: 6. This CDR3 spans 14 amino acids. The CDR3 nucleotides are TGCGCCAGCAGCGAAGGGGGCGCGTCCGGGGAGCTGTTTTTT. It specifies CASSEGGASGELFF.

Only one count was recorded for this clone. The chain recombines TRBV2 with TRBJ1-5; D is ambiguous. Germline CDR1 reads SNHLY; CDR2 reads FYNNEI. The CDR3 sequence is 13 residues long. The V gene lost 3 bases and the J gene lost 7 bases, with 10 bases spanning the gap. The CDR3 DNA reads TGTGCCAGCAGTGACCCCGCAGGCCAGCCCCAGCATTTT. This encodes CASSDPAGQPQHF.

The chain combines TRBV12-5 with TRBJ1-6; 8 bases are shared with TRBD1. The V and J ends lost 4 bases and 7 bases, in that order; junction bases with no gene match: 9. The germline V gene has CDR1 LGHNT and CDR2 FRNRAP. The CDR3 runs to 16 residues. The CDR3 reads CASGSFSGQGNSPLHF. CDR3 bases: TGTGCTAGTGGTTCCTTCTCCGGACAGGGAAATTCACCCCTCCACTTT.

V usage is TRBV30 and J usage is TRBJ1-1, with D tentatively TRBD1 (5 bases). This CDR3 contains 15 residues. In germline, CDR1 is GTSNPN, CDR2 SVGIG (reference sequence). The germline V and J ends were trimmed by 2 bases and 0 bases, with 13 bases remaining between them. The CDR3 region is CAWSSQGFLNTEAFF. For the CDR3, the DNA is TGTGCCTGGAGTTCCCAGGGTTTTCTGAACACTGAAGCTTTCTTT.

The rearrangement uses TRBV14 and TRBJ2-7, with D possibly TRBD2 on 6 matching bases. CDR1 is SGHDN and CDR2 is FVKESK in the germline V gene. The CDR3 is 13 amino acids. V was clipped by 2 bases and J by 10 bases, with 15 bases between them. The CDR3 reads CASSQWDLSFQYF. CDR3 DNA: TGTGCCAGCAGCCAATGGGACTTGTCTTTCCAGTACTTC.

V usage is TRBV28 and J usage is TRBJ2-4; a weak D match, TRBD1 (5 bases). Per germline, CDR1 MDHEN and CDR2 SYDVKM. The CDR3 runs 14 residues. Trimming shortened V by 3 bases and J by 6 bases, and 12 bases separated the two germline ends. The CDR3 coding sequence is TGTGCCAGCAGTTTCGGCAGGGAAGGAAACATTCAGTACTTC. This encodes CASSFGREGNIQYF.

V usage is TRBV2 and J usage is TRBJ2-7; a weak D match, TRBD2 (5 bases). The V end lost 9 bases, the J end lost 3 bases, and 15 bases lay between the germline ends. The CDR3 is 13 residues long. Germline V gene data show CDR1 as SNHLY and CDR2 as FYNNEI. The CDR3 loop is CAREAVNVYEQYF. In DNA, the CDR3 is TGTGCCAGGGAGGCAGTCAACGTCTACGAGCAGTACTTC.

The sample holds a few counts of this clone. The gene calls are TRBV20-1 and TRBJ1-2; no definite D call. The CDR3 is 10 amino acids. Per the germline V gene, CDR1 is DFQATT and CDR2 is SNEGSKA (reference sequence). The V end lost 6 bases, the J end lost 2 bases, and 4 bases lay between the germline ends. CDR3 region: CSAPNYGYTF. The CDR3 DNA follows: TGCAGTGCCCCAAACTATGGCTACACCTTC.